This T cell receptor beta chain was recorded in a study of blood T cell repertoires in COVID-19. The overall study: The United States, Italy and Spain were the sources of the acute and convalescent COVID-19 samples. Sample material is recorded as cDNA or gDNA derived from T cells, B-cell-depleted T cells, or PBMCs.

Using immunoSEQ multiplex PCR, the repertoire was profiled, and TCRdb retains in-frame clones only, with some absent. The sample lists some 76,000 clones; roughly 80% were seen once. Remarks on this clone: Other DNA sequences in the same sample also yield this CDR3.

Germline CDR1 is SGHNT and CDR2 is YYREEE (reference sequence). This CDR3 has 14 residues. V lost 1 base, J lost 2 bases, and 10 bases lay in between. This TCR was recovered from a woman between 55 and 75 years old with acute or convalescent COVID-19. The J gene is TRBJ2-7, the V gene TRBV5-4, with D perhaps matching TRBD1 (5 bases). The source material was peripheral blood. CDR3 in DNA: TGTGCCAGCAGCTTGCAGGGCGCCGCCTACGAGCAGTACTTC. It is translated as CASSLQGAAYEQYF.